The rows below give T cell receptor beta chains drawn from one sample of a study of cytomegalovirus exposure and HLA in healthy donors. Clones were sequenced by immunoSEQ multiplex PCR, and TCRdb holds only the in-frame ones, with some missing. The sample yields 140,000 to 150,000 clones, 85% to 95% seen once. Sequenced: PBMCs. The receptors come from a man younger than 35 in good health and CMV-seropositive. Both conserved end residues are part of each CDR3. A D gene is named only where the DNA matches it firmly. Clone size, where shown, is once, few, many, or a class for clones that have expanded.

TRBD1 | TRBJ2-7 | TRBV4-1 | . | TGCGCCAGCAGCCCCCGGACAGGACGCTACGAGCAGTACTTC | CASSPRTGRYEQYF
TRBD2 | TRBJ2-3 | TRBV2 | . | TGTGCCAGCAGTGAAGGGCTAGCGGGAGTCGCAGATACGCAGTATTTT | CASSEGLAGVADTQYF
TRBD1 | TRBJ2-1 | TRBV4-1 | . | TGCGCCAGCAGCCAGGGACAGGGTGACAATGAGCAGTTCTTC | CASSQGQGDNEQFF
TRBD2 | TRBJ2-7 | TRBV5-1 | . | TGCGCCAGCAGTTCCGGGACTATGACCTACGAGCAGTACTTC | CASSSGTMTYEQYF
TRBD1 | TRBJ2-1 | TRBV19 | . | TGTGCCAGTAGTATAGGTCCAGGGGGCTACAATGAGCAGTTCTTC | CASSIGPGGYNEQFF
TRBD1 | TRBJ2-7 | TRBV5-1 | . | TGCGCCAGCAGCGGGGGGACAGGGGTTTGGAGCGAGCAGTACTTC | CASSGGTGVWSEQYF
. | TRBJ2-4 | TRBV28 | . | TGTGCCAGTGGAAGCGGACAGCTAAACATTCAGTACTTC | CASGSGQLNIQYF
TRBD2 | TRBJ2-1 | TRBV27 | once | TGTGCCAGCAGTTGGGGGGGAGGGCCTTACAATGAGCAGTTCTTC | CASSWGGGPYNEQFF
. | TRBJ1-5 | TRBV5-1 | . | TGCGCCAGCAGCGCTCACTTAAATCAGCCCCAGCATTTT | CASSAHLNQPQHF
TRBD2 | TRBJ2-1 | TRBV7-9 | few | TGTGCCAGCAGCTCTCCGGGGGGGCGGTACAATGAGCAGTTCTTC | CASSSPGGRYNEQFF
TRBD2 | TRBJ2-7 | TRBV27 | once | TGTGCCAGCAGCTTTGGGACTAGCGGGAGGTTCCCCCTCGAGCAGTACTTC | CASSFGTSGRFPLEQYF
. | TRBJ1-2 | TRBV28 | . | TGTGCCAGCAGTTCCCAAAGGGAGCTCGTCGGCTACACCTTC | CASSSQRELVGYTF
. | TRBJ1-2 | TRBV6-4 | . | TGTGCCAGCAGGAGATGGGGAGTGGGGAACTATGGCTACACCTTC | CASRRWGVGNYGYTF
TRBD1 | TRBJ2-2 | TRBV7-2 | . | TGTGCCAGCACCATGGGACAGGGGGCCACCGGGGAGCTGTTTTTT | CASTMGQGATGELFF
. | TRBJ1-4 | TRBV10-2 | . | TGCGCCAGCAGTGAGGTCAGGGATAGATTTACAACTAATGAAAAACTGTTTTTT | CASSEVRDRFTTNEKLFF
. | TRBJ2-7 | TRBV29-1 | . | TGCAGCGTTGACGGGGGAGCCCACAACGAGCAGTACTTC | CSVDGGAHNEQYF
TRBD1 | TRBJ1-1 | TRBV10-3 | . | TGTGCCATCAGGGAGACAGGGGACGACACTGAAGCTTTCTTT | CAIRETGDDTEAFF
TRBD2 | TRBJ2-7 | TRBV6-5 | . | TGTGCCAGCAGAGCGACTAGCGGAGGTTACTACGAGCAGTACTTC | CASRATSGGYYEQYF
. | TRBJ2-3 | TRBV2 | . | TGTGCCAGCAGTGAGGGCGGCACAGATACGCAGTATTTT | CASSEGGTDTQYF
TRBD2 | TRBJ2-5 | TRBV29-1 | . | TGCAGCGGTAGCGGGAGTGAGTCAGAGACCCAGTACTTC | CSGSGSESETQYF
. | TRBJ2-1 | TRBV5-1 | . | TGCGCCAGCAGTTACGGGTCTTTCTACAATGAGCAGTTCTTC | CASSYGSFYNEQFF
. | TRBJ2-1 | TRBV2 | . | TGTGCCAGCAGTGCCAGGCCAGTCGGCCCGAATAATTACAATGAGCAGTTCTTC | CASSARPVGPNNYNEQFF
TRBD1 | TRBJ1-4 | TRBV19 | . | TGTGCCAGTAGTATTTCGGGACAGGGATATGAAAAACTGTTTTTT | CASSISGQGYEKLFF
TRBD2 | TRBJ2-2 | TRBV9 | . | TGTGCCAGCAGCCCTCGGACTAGCGGGAACACCGGGGAGCTGTTTTTT | CASSPRTSGNTGELFF
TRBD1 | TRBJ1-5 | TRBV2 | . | TGTGCCAGCAGTGAACAGGGGGCGGGCCACGGGCCCCAGCATTTT | CASSEQGAGHGPQHF
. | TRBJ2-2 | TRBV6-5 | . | TGTGCCAGCAGGACAGAGGTTACCGGGGAGCTGTTTTTT | CASRTEVTGELFF
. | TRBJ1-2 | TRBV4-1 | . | TGCGCCAGCAGCCAAGTGTGGGAGGACTATGGCTACACCTTC | CASSQVWEDYGYTF
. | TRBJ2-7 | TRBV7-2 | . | TGTGCCAGCAGCTGGCCCTCACCCGCTACAGTTGACTTC | CASSWPSPATVDF
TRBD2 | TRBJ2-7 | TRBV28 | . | TGTGCCAGCAGTTTTGAGGGACTAGGGAGCTCCTACGAGCAGTACTTC | CASSFEGLGSSYEQYF
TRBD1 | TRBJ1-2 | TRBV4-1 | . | TGCGCCAGCAGCCAAGTACAGGGGGAGGACTATGGCTACACCTTC | CASSQVQGEDYGYTF
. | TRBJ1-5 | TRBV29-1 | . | TGCAGCTTAGCAGGGTTTTATAGCAATCAGCCCCAGCATTTT | CSLAGFYSNQPQHF
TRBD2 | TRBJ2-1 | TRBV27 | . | TGTGCCAGCAGTGCTTGGACTAGCGGATACAATGAGCAGTTCTTC | CASSAWTSGYNEQFF
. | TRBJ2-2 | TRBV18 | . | TGTGCCAGCTCACCGGGGACTGGCGCGAACACCGGGGAGCTGTTTTTT | CASSPGTGANTGELFF
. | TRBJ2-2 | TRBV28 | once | TGTGCCAGCAGTTTCTTTAGGGCGCAGGGCGGGGAGCTGTTTTTT | CASSFFRAQGGELFF
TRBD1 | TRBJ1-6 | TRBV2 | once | TGTGCCAGCAGGCTAGAGACAGGGGGATCACCCCTCCACTTT | CASRLETGGSPLHF
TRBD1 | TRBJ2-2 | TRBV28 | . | TGTGCCAGCAGTTCGCCGGGACAGGGGGCCGGGGAGCTGTTTTTT | CASSSPGQGAGELFF
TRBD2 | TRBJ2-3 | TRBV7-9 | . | TGTGCCAGCAGCCGCTCGGGAGGAACAGATACGCAGTATTTT | CASSRSGGTDTQYF
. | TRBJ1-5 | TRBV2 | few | TGTGCCAGCAGACAGGCATTTTATCAGCCCCAGCATTTT | CASRQAFYQPQHF
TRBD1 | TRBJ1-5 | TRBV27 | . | TGTGCCAGCAGTACCCAGGGGGCGAATCAGCCCCAGCATTTT | CASSTQGANQPQHF
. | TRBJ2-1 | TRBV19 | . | TGTGCCAGTAGTATGGCGCGACATACCTCCTACAATGAGCAGTTCTTC | CASSMARHTSYNEQFF
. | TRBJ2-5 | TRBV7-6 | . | TGTGCCAGCAGCTTAGGGTGGCAGAAAGAGACCCAGTACTTC | CASSLGWQKETQYF